Below, 26 T cell receptor beta chains from the same sample are listed, as sequenced in a study of vaccination and CD4 T cells after COVID-19. At the Johns Hopkins FTIC core, DNA taken from cultured CD4+ T cells was sequenced by way of the Oncomine TCR Beta short-read assay. TCRdb used MiXCR to reprocess the PCR reads, holding one entry per CDR3 protein. The sample lists fewer than 25,000 distinct CDR3 sequences, about two fifths occurring once. Their specific antigens are unknown. Sample treatment: approximately nine-day PBMC culture with coronavirus spike peptide pools or control peptides (ViraFEST assay). This specimen was CD4+ T cells from blood, cultured in vitro, taken before SARS-CoV-2 vaccination. The receptors stem from a human donor who received a COVID-19 vaccine.

The CDR3 DNA reads as TGTGCCAGCAGTCTTAGACAGGTCTACGAGCAGTACTTC. The encoded protein is CASSLRQVYEQYF. The J gene is TRBJ2-7, the V gene TRBV6-1; tentative D call: TRBD1 (6 bases). Germline V gene data show CDR1 as MNHNS and CDR2 as SASEGT. Trimming stripped 5 bases from V and 3 bases from J, with 11 bases between. The CDR3 is 13 amino acids.

This clonotype was detected only a few times. V is TRBV6-1 and J is TRBJ1-3, with D maybe TRBD1 (6 bases). The CDR3 contains 13 residues. Deletions cut 6 bases from V and 1 base from J, with 7 bases between. Germline V gene sequence: CDR1 MNHNS, CDR2 SASEGT. CDR3 sequence: CASRQGSGNTIYF. The CDR3 nucleotides read TGTGCCAGCAGACAGGGTTCTGGAAACACCATATATTTT.

The V and J genes are TRBV7-9 and TRBJ2-2; D is uncertain. This CDR3 comprises 15 residues. V shed 5 bases and J shed 0 bases, with 10 bases lying between them. Germline V gene data show CDR1 as SEHNR and CDR2 as FQNEAQ (reference sequence). The CDR3 is CASSHVPANTGELFF. CDR3 DNA: TGTGCCAGCAGCCACGTACCGGCGAACACCGGGGAGCTGTTTTTT.

This clonotype turned up a few times. The chain couples TRBV19 to TRBJ1-2, with D tentatively TRBD1 (5 bases). The CDR3 is 13 amino acids. Per the germline V gene, CDR1 is LNHDA and CDR2 is SQIVND (reference sequence). Trimming left V 5 bases short and J 4 bases short, with 11 bases between. The CDR3 DNA reads as TGTGCCAGTAGTGGCGACAGAATCTATGGCTACACCTTC. It encodes CASSGDRIYGYTF.

J is TRBJ2-1 and V is TRBV5-1, with D perhaps TRBD1 or TRBD2 (6 bases each). Germline CDR1 reads SGHRS; CDR2 reads YFSETQ. This CDR3 contains 15 residues. V dropped 1 base and J dropped 2 bases, with 10 bases sitting between them. The chain's CDR3 is CASSLTGRTYNEQFF. The CDR3 coding sequence is TGCGCCAGCAGCTTGACAGGGAGGACCTACAATGAGCAGTTCTTC.

In its sample, this clonotype was seen a few times. CDR3 DNA: TGTGCCAGCAGCTTACTGGACAGGGGGTACGGCTACACCTTC. Translation: CASSLLDRGYGYTF. The chain carries TRBV5-6 and TRBJ1-2, with 10 positions matching TRBD1. Germline V gene sequence: CDR1 SGHDT, CDR2 YYEEEE. The CDR3 sequence is 14 residues long. V lost 2 bases to trimming and J lost 8 bases; unmatched junction nucleotides: 6.

In this sample, this clonotype turned up a few times. The rearrangement joins TRBV20-1 to TRBJ2-2; 7 nucleotides line up with TRBD1. Germline values: CDR1 DFQATT, CDR2 SNEGSKA (reference sequence). The ends lost 6 bases at V and 6 bases at J; junction bases unmatched: 10. The CDR3 has 14 amino acids. Here the CDR3 reads CSAATGERPGELFF. The CDR3, as DNA: TGCAGTGCCGCTACAGGGGAAAGGCCCGGGGAGCTGTTTTTT.

This chain links TRBV6-1 with TRBJ1-2, with D possibly matching TRBD1 (5 bases). The germline V and J ends were trimmed by 6 bases and 2 bases, with 10 bases remaining between them. This CDR3 comprises 13 residues. Looked up from germline, CDR1 is MNHNS and CDR2 is SASEGT. CDR3 DNA: TGTGCCAGCAGGACAGTTTCGAACTATGGCTACACCTTC. It codes for CASRTVSNYGYTF.

This chain uses TRBV27 with TRBJ2-7; 11 bases align to TRBD2. The germline CDR1 and CDR2 sequences are MNHEY and SMNVEV (reference sequence). J was trimmed by 6 bases and V by 6 bases; bases with no gene match: 4. The CDR3 sequence is 13 residues long. The CDR3 reads CASRGLAETEQYF. CDR3 nucleotides: TGTGCCAGCAGGGGACTAGCGGAAACCGAGCAGTACTTC.

This clonotype was picked up a small number of times. The CDR3 region is CSARAGFTDTQYF. The CDR3 bases are TGCAGTGCTAGAGCAGGGTTCACAGATACGCAGTATTTT. The gene calls are TRBV20-1 and TRBJ2-3, with TRBD1 as a possible D gene (5 bases). The germline V gene has CDR1 DFQATT and CDR2 SNEGSKA (reference sequence). This CDR3 is built from 13 residues. The V gene lost 1 base and the J gene lost 2 bases, with 7 bases spanning the gap.

This clonotype came up a few times. V and J are TRBV6-1 and TRBJ2-5; TRBD1 or TRBD2 may be the D gene (5 bases each). The CDR3 length is 15 residues. Per the germline V gene, CDR1 is MNHNS and CDR2 is SASEGT. V dropped 3 bases and J dropped 3 bases, with 14 bases sitting between them. CDR3 sequence reads: CASSDPRRGEETQYF. DNA for the CDR3: TGTGCCAGCAGTGACCCCCGGCGAGGGGAAGAGACCCAGTACTTC.

The chain carries TRBV18 and TRBJ2-7, with D perhaps TRBD1 (6 bases). The germline CDR1 and CDR2 sequences are KGHSH and LQKENI. V dropped 6 bases and J dropped 6 bases, with 18 bases sitting between them. The CDR3 has 14 amino acids. The CDR3 reads CASSNAGVFGEQYF. DNA of the CDR3: TGTGCCAGCTCCAACGCAGGGGTGTTTGGCGAGCAGTACTTC.

This clonotype was recorded a few times. The chain is built from TRBV6-2 or TRBV6-3 and TRBJ2-2; D remains ambiguous. The CDR3 consists of 13 residues. Germline CDR1 reads MNHEY; CDR2 reads SVGEGT. V was shortened by 8 bases and J by 2 bases, with 9 bases between the two germline ends. Written as DNA, the CDR3 is TGTGCCAGCGCCTGGTTAAACACCGGGGAGCTGTTTTTT. The encoded protein is CASAWLNTGELFF.

This clonotype was seen a few times. J is TRBJ2-1 and V is TRBV7-9, with no clear D. Trimming cost V 2 bases and J 5 bases, with 10 bases left between them. The CDR3 contains 14 residues. CDR1 is SEHNR, CDR2 FQNEAQ, per germline (reference sequence). The CDR3 DNA reads TGTGCCAGCAGCTTAAAGGACGGCAACAATGAGCAGTTCTTC. Translated: CASSLKDGNNEQFF.

V is TRBV2 and J is TRBJ2-1; D is ambiguous. Trimming removed 6 bases at V and 2 bases at J, with 8 bases between. Per germline, CDR1 SNHLY and CDR2 FYNNEI. This CDR3 contains 13 residues. The CDR3 DNA is TGTGCCAGCAGGATAGGGCCCTACAATGAGCAGTTCTTC. Its translation is CASRIGPYNEQFF.

The rearrangement links TRBV30 to TRBJ1-2; TRBD1 agrees at 12 bases. Germline V gene lookup returns CDR1 GTSNPN and CDR2 SVGIG (reference sequence). V shed 5 bases and J 6 bases; nucleotides not matched to a gene: 10. The CDR3 totals 15 residues. The CDR3 DNA sequence: TGTGCCTGGGGTTCAGGGACAGGGGGCGTCGATGGCTACACCTTC. Its translation is CAWGSGTGGVDGYTF.

This clonotype was seen only a few times. In nucleotides, the CDR3 is TGCAGTGCTAGAGACGCCGGGACTAGCGTCGGCGAGACCCAGTACTTC. It codes for CSARDAGTSVGETQYF. This chain connects TRBV20-1 to TRBJ2-5; 10 bases are a match to TRBD2. Trimming at V came to 0 bases and at J to 5 bases, leaving 9 bases not matched to a gene. CDR3 length: 16 amino acids. In germline, CDR1 is DFQATT, CDR2 SNEGSKA (reference sequence).

This rearrangement joins TRBV7-8 to TRBJ2-1; TRBD2 matches at 13 bases. V dropped 4 bases and J dropped 0; count of bases not matched to a gene: 6. Germline-derived CDR1 and CDR2 are SGHVS and FQNEAQ. The CDR3 has 18 amino acids. CDR3 amino acids: CASSSDRTSGSSYNEQFF. The CDR3, as DNA: TGTGCCAGCAGCTCCGACCGGACTAGCGGGAGCTCCTACAATGAGCAGTTCTTC.

The rearrangement uses TRBV19 and TRBJ1-6, with 7 bases that match TRBD1. The germline V gene encodes CDR1 LNHDA and CDR2 SQIVND (reference sequence). This CDR3 has 16 amino acids. Trimming cost V 6 bases and J 2 bases; bases outside gene matches: 7. The CDR3 coding sequence is TGTGCCAGTAGCTCTGCCAGGGGGACCTATAATTCACCCCTCCACTTT. Amino acids: CASSSARGTYNSPLHF.

As for this clonotype: Germline is not matched at one junction end, which may reflect a read error. CDR3 in DNA: TGTGCCAGCAGAAACACAGGGTCCCCAATTTTT. This gives the protein CASRNTGSPIF. The gene calls are TRBV2 and TRBJ1-4; tentative D call: TRBD1 (6 bases). The CDR3 has 11 amino acids. The V gene's germline CDR1 is SNHLY and CDR2 FYNNEI.

This clonotype was detected a few times. The chain couples TRBV6-1 to TRBJ2-5; 7 positions agree with TRBD1. Germline CDR1 reads MNHNS; CDR2 reads SASEGT. The CDR3 has 15 amino acids. With V trimmed by 6 bases and J by 1 base, 8 bases remained unmatched. The CDR3 DNA sequence: TGTGCCAGCAGCCGGGACAGACTCTTCCAAGAGACCCAGTACTTC. Protein: CASSRDRLFQETQYF.

The rearrangement links TRBV7-2 to TRBJ2-1, with D unclear. The CDR3 has 15 amino acids. Germline V gene lookup returns CDR1 SGHTA and CDR2 FQGNSA. Trimming took 0 bases from V and 5 from J, leaving 11 bases between them. CDR3 region: CASSLAGNSNNEQFF. CDR3 sequence (DNA): TGTGCCAGCAGCTTAGCGGGGAACAGTAACAATGAGCAGTTCTTC.

The CDR3 DNA reads as TGCAGTGCTAGCGATACAGGGGGCGCGAGCAATCAGCCCCAGCATTTT. It is translated as CSASDTGGASNQPQHF. The J gene is TRBJ1-5, the V gene TRBV20-1, with 9 bases matching TRBD1. J gave up 1 base and V 3 bases, and 7 bases lay outside the gene matches. From germline, CDR1 is DFQATT and CDR2 SNEGSKA (reference sequence). The CDR3 sequence is 16 residues long.

The chain has TRBV19 and TRBJ1-3; D possibly corresponds to TRBD1 (6 bases). CDR1 LNHDA and CDR2 SQIVND come from the germline V gene (reference sequence). The CDR3 runs 14 residues. Trimming left V 5 bases short and J 2 bases short, with 10 bases between. The CDR3 spells CASSSRTAGNTIYF. CDR3 in DNA: TGTGCCAGTAGTTCTCGGACAGCTGGAAACACCATATATTTT. The complete variable domain, with remaining parts taken from reference TRBV19 and TRBJ1-3, reads DGGITQSPKYLFRKEGQNVTLSCEQNLNHDAMYWYRQDPGQGLRLIYYSQIVNDFQKGDIAEGYSVSREKKESFPLTVTSAQKNPTAFYLCASSSRTAGNTIYFGEGSWLTVV.

The chain combines TRBV2 with TRBJ2-2, with 9 bases matching TRBD1. The CDR3 has 17 residues. The ends lost 5 bases at V and 2 bases at J; junction bases unmatched: 9. Germline values: CDR1 SNHLY, CDR2 FYNNEI. Written as DNA, the CDR3 is TGTGCCAGCAGTCATCCGCGGACAGGGGCAAACACCGGGGAGCTGTTTTTT. The encoded protein is CASSHPRTGANTGELFF.

J is TRBJ2-5 and V is TRBV6-1; possibly TRBD1 for D (6 bases). This CDR3 has 16 amino acids. Germline V CDR1 and CDR2: MNHNS, SASEGT. Trimming left V 7 bases short and J 2 bases short, with 20 bases between. The CDR3 is CASTKNRDITQETQYF. The CDR3 nucleotides are TGTGCCAGCACGAAAAACCGGGACATTACTCAAGAGACCCAGTACTTC.